Reported below is one T cell receptor beta chain. TCR alpha and TCR beta cDNA libraries carrying sample barcodes and UMIs came from 5'RACE with constant-segment primers. TCRdb itself ran the 5' RACE reads through MiXCR, one entry per CDR3 protein. The sample has some 450,000 distinct CDR3 sequences, about a sixth seen once. The record originates from a study of T-cell memory formation after mild COVID-19. V was pared by 5 bases and J by 5 bases, with 14 bases of the junction left unmatched. The germline gives CDR1 DFQATT, CDR2 SNEGSKA (reference sequence). The CDR3 extends over 16 amino acids. The chain links TRBV20-1 to TRBJ2-2; 7 nucleotides align to TRBD1. The sequence was obtained from a man between 18 and 29 years old who had mild COVID-19 (a few samples of this study predate the infection). Cell type and time point are not known. Source material: PBMCs or a T cell subset sorted from them (not recorded which). Written as DNA, the CDR3 is TGCAGTGCTCGCCTCCAGAACAGGGGTCGGACCGGGGAGCTGTTTTTT. Protein sequence: CSARLQNRGRTGELFF.